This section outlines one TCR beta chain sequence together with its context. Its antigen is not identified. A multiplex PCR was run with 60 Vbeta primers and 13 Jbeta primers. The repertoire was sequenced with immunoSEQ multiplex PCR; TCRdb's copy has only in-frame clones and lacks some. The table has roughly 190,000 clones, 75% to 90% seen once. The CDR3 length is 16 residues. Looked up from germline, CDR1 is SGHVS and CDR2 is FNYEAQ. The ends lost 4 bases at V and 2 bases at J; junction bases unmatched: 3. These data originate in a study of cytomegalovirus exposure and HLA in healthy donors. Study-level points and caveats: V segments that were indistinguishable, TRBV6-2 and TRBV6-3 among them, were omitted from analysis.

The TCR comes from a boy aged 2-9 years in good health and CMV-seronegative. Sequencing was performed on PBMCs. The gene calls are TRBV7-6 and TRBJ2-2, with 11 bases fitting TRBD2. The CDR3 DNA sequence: TGTGCCAGCAGCTACCTAGCGGGGGGCAACACCGGGGAGCTGTTTTTT. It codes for CASSYLAGGNTGELFF.